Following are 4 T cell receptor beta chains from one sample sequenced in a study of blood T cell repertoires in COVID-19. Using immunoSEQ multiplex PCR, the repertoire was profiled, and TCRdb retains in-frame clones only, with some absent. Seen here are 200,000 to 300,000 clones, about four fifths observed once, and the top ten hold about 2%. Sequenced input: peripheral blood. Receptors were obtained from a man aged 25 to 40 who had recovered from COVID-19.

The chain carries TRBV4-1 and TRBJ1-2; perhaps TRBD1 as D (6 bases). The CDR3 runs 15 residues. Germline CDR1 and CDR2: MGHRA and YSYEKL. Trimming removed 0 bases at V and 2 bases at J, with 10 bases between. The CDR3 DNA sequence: TGCGCCAGCAGCCAAGAGGCAGGGGAAAACTATGGCTACACCTTC. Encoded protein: CASSQEAGENYGYTF.

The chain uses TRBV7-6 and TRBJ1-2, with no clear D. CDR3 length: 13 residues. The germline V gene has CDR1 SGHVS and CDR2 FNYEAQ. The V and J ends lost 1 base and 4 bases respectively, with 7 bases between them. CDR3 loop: CASSLDPSYGYTF. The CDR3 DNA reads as TGTGCCAGCAGCTTAGATCCCAGCTATGGCTACACCTTC.

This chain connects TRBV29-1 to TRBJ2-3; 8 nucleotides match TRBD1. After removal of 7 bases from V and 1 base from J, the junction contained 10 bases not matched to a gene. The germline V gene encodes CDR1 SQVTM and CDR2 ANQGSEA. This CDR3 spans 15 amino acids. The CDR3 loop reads CSAIAGQGGTDTQYF. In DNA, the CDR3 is TGCAGCGCTATAGCTGGACAGGGAGGCACAGATACGCAGTATTTT.

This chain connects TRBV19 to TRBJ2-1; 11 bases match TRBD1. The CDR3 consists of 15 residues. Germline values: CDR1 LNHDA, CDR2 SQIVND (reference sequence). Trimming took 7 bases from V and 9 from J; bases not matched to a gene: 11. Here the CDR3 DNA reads TGTGCCAGTATTCAGGGCGCCGGGACAGGGGGTGAGCAGTTCTTC. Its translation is CASIQGAGTGGEQFF.